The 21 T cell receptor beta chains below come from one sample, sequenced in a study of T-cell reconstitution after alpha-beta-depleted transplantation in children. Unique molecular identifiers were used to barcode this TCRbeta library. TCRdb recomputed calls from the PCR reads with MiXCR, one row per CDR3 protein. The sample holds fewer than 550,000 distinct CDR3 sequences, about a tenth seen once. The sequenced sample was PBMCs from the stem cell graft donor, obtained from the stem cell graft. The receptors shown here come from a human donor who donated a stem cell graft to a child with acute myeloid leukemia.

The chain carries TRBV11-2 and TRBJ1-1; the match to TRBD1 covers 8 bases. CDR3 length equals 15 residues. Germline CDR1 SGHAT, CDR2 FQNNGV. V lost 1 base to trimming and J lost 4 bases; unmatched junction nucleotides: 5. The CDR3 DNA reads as TGTGCCAGCAGCTTAGCGTCGACAGGGGTCACTGAAGCTTTCTTT. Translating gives CASSLASTGVTEAFF.

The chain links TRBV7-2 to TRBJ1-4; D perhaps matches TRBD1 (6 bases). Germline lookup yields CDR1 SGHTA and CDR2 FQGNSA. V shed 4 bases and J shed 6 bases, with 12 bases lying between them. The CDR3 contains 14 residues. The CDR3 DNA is TGTGCCAGCAGCTCAGAGGGGGGGTATGAAAAACTGTTTTTT. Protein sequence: CASSSEGGYEKLFF.

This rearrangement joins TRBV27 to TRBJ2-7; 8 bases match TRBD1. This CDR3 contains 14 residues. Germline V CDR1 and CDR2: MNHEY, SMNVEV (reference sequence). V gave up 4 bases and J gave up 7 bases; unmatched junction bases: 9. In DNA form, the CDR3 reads TGTGCCAGCAGTTCCGGGACAGGCCTCAAGGAGCAGTACTTC. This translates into CASSSGTGLKEQYF.

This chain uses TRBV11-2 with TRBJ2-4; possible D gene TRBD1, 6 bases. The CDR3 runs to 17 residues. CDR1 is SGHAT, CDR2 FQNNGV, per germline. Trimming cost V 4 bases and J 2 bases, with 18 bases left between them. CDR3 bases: TGTGCCAGCAGCTCAAGTTCTCAGGGGTTGTCCAAAAACATTCAGTACTTC. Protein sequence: CASSSSSQGLSKNIQYF. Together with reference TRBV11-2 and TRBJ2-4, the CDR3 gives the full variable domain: EAGVAQSPRYKIIEKRQSVAFWCNPISGHATLYWYQQILGQGPKLLIQFQNNGVVDDSQLPKDRFSAERLKGVDSTLKIQPAKLEDSAVYLCASSSSSQGLSKNIQYFGAGTRLSVL.

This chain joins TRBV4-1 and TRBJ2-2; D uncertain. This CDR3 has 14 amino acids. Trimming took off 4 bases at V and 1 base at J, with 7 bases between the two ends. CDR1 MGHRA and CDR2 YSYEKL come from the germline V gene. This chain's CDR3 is CASSPYWNTGELFF. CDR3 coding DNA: TGCGCCAGCAGCCCTTATTGGAACACCGGGGAGCTGTTTTTT.

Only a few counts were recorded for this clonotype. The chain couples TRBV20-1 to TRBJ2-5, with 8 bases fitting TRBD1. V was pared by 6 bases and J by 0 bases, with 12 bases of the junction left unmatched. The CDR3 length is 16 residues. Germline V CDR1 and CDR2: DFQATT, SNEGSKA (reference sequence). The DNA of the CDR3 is TGCAGTGCCACGGACAGGGCAGCCTCATACCAAGAGACCCAGTACTTC. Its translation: CSATDRAASYQETQYF.

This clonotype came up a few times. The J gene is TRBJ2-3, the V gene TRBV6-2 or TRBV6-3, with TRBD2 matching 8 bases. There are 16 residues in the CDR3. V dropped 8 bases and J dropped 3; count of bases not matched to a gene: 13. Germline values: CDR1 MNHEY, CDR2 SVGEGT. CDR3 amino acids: CASGPHLAGKTDTQYF. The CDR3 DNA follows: TGTGCCAGCGGACCTCACCTAGCGGGTAAAACAGATACGCAGTATTTT.

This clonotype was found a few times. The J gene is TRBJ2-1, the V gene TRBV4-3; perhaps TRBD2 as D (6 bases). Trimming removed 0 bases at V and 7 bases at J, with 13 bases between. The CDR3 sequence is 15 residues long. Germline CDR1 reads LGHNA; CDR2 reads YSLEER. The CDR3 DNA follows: TGCGCCAGCAGCCAAGAAGGGCTGGAGGGGAATGAGCAGTTCTTC. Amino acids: CASSQEGLEGNEQFF.

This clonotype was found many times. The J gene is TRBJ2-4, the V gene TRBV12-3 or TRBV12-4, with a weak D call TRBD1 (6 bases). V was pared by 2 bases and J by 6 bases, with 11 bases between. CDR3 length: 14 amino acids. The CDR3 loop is CASSLSQGLNIQYF. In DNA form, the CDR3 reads TGTGCCAGCAGTTTAAGTCAGGGGTTAAACATTCAGTACTTC.

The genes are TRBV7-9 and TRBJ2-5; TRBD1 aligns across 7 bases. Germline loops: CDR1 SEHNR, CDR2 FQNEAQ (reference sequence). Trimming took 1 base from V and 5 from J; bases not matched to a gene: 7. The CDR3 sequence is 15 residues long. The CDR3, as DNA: TGTGCCAGCAGCTTAGAGGGGGCCTTTGGTGAGACCCAGTACTTC. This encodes CASSLEGAFGETQYF.

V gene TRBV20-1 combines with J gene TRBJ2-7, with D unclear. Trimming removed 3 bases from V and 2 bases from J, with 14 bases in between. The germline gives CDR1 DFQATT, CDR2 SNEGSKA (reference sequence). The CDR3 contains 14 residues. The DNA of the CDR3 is TGCAGTGCTAGTGGTTTTGGGGAACCCTACGAGCAGTACTTC. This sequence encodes CSASGFGEPYEQYF.

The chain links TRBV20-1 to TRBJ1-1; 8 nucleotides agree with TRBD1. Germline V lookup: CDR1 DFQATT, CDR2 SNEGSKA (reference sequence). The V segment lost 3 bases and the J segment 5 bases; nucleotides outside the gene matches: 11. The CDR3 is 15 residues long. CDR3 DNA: TGCAGTGCTAGGAATTCAGGGACAGGATTTACTGAAGCTTTCTTT. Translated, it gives CSARNSGTGFTEAFF.

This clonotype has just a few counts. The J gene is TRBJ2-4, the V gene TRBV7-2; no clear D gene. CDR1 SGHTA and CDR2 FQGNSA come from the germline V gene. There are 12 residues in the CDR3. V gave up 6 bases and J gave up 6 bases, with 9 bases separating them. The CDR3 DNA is TGTGCCAGCAGTACGGCAGCAAACATTCAGTACTTC. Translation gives CASSTAANIQYF.

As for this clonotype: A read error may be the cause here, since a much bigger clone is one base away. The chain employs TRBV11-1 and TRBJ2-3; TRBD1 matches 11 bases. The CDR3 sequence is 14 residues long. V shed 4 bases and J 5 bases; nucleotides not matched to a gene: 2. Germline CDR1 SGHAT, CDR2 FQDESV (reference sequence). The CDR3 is CASSSGQGVDTQYF. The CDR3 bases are TGTGCCAGCAGCTCGGGACAGGGGGTAGATACGCAGTATTTT.

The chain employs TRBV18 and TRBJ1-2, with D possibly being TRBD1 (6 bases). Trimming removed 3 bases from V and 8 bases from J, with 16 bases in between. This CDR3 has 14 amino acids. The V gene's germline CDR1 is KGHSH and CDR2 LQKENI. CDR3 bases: TGTGCCAGCTCACCGAACAGGGACACGGGAGGCTACACCTTC. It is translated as CASSPNRDTGGYTF.

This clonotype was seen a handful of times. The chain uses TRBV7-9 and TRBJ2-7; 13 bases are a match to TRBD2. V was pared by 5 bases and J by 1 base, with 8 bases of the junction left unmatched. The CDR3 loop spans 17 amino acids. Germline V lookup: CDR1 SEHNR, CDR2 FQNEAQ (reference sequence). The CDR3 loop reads CASSPPRLAGGSYEQYF. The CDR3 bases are TGTGCCAGCAGCCCTCCACGACTAGCGGGAGGTTCCTACGAGCAGTACTTC. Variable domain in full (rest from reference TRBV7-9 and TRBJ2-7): DTGVSQNPRHKITKRGQNVTFRCDPISEHNRLYWYRQTLGQGPEFLTYFQNEAQLEKSRLLSDRFSAERPKGSFSTLEIQRTEQGDSAMYLCASSPPRLAGGSYEQYFGPGTRLTVT.

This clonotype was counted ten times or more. CDR3 in DNA: TGCGCCAGCAGCCCATCGACGCCGGGAGTCCCTGAAGCTTTCTTT. This translates into CASSPSTPGVPEAFF. V usage is TRBV5-1 and J usage is TRBJ1-1; D is uncertain. Germline-derived CDR1 and CDR2 are SGHRS and YFSETQ. The germline V and J ends were trimmed by 4 bases and 6 bases, with 19 bases remaining between them. The CDR3 length is 15 residues.

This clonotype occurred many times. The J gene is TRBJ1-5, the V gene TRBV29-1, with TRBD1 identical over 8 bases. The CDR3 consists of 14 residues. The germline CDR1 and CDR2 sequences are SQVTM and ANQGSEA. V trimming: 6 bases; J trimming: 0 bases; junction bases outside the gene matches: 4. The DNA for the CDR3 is TGCAGCGTCCTGGGACAGGATAGCAATCAGCCCCAGCATTTT. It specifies CSVLGQDSNQPQHF.

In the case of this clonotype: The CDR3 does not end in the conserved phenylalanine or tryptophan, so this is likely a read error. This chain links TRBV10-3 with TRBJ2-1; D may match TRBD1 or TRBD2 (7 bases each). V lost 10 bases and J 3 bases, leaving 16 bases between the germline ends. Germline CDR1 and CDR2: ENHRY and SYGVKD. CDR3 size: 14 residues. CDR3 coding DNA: TGTGCCACCAGCGGGACAGTAAACTACAATGAGCAGTTCTAC. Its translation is CATSGTVNYNEQFY.

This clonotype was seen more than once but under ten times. CDR3 DNA sequence: TGCAGCGTCCTCGCCGGGACAGGGGGCAGAAGCTACACCTTC. This codes for CSVLAGTGGRSYTF. The chain links TRBV29-1 to TRBJ1-2; 12 positions match TRBD1. The CDR3 is 14 amino acids. Germline V gene sequence: CDR1 SQVTM, CDR2 ANQGSEA. Trimming at V came to 6 bases and at J to 9 bases, leaving 11 bases not matched to a gene.

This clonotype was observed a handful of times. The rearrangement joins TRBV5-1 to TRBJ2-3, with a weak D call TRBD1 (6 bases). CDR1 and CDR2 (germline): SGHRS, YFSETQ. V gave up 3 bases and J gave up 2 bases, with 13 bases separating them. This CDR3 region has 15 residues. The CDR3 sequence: CASSSTGIFTDTQYF. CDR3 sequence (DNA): TGCGCCAGCAGCTCGACAGGTATTTTCACAGATACGCAGTATTTT.